These 17 T cell receptor beta chains were sequenced from one sample in a study of blood T cell repertoires in COVID-19. Produced via immunoSEQ multiplex PCR; TCRdb's table is partial and in-frame only. Of 200,000 or so clones listed, 80% to 85% are singletons. Sequencing was performed on PBMCs or T cells enriched from blood (not recorded which). The receptors derive from a middle-aged man who had recovered from COVID-19.

This chain joins TRBV25-1 and TRBJ1-1, with D perhaps matching TRBD1 (5 bases). Germline-derived CDR1 and CDR2 are MGHDK and SYGVNS. The CDR3 loop spans 15 amino acids. V shed 1 base and J shed 5 bases, with 14 bases lying between them. Here the CDR3 reads CASSESGVVGTEAFF. The CDR3 coding sequence is TGTGCCAGCAGTGAATCGGGGGTAGTGGGTACTGAAGCTTTCTTT. Combining the CDR3 with reference TRBV25-1 and TRBJ1-1 gives the whole variable domain EADIYQTPRYLVIGTGKKITLECSQTMGHDKMYWYQQDPGMELHLIHYSYGVNSTEKGDLSSESTVSRIRTEHFPLTLESARPSHTSQYLCASSESGVVGTEAFFGQGTRLTVV.

This clone was seen a single time. V usage is TRBV15 and J usage is TRBJ1-3; no clear D. Germline CDR1 is LNHNV and CDR2 is YYDKDF (reference sequence). This CDR3 spans 14 amino acids. Trimming left V 1 base short and J 3 bases short, with 7 bases between. This CDR3 reads CATSRGQFGNTIYF. The CDR3 DNA reads TGTGCCACCAGCAGAGGTCAGTTTGGAAACACCATATATTTT.

The chain joins TRBV6-5 to TRBJ1-2; D is ambiguous. V gave up 0 bases and J gave up 8 bases, with 10 bases separating them. The CDR3 is 13 residues long. Germline CDR1 is MNHEY and CDR2 is SVGAGI. DNA of the CDR3: TGTGCCAGCAGTTACTCGACCGGGAGCGGCTACACCTTC. Translating it yields CASSYSTGSGYTF.

This clone has a handful of counts. V is TRBV6-5 and J is TRBJ2-7; possibly TRBD1 for D (5 bases). The germline V gene has CDR1 MNHEY and CDR2 SVGAGI. The V end lost 11 bases, the J end lost 7 bases, and 15 bases lay between the germline ends. The CDR3 has 11 residues. As DNA, the CDR3 is TGTGCCGCGCGACAGTTGTTGGAGCAGTACTTC. This sequence encodes CAARQLLEQYF.

This rearrangement joins TRBV28 to TRBJ2-7; tentatively, D is TRBD2 (6 bases). With 6 bases removed from V and 4 bases from J, the gap between germline ends came to 19 bases. This CDR3 comprises 15 residues. From germline, CDR1 is MDHEN and CDR2 SYDVKM. The CDR3 reads CASSPPGLSSYEQYF. The CDR3 region has the DNA TGTGCCAGCAGCCCACCGGGACTTAGTTCTTACGAGCAGTACTTC.

This chain links TRBV7-9 with TRBJ1-2; 7 nucleotides agree with TRBD1. The V segment lost 5 bases and the J segment 4 bases; nucleotides outside the gene matches: 4. The CDR3 spans 13 residues. The germline V gene encodes CDR1 SEHNR and CDR2 FQNEAQ (reference sequence). The CDR3 sequence is CASSVGTAYGYTF. The CDR3 DNA reads TGTGCCAGCAGCGTTGGGACAGCCTATGGCTACACCTTC.

The chain recombines TRBV7-3 with TRBJ1-6, with 7 positions matching TRBD1. The germline CDR1 and CDR2 sequences are SGHTA and FQGTGA. The CDR3 runs 13 residues. The V gene end was trimmed by 9 bases and the J gene end by 7 bases; junction bases not matched to a gene: 6. The CDR3 sequence: CASRDSLNSPLHF. CDR3 coding DNA: TGTGCCAGTCGGGACAGCCTGAATTCACCCCTCCACTTT.

V gene TRBV14 combines with J gene TRBJ2-1; 11 nucleotides align to TRBD2. The junction had 7 bases not matched to a gene; V was cut back by 5 bases and J by 7 bases. The CDR3 has 15 residues. Per germline, CDR1 SGHDN and CDR2 FVKESK. CDR3: CASSDLAGGLNEQFF. The CDR3 DNA sequence: TGTGCCAGCAGCGACCTAGCGGGGGGTCTGAATGAGCAGTTCTTC.

This chain joins TRBV15 and TRBJ2-1; no reliable D call. V was trimmed by 0 bases and J by 15 bases, leaving 18 bases between them. Germline V lookup: CDR1 LNHNV, CDR2 YYDKDF (reference sequence). The CDR3 totals 14 residues. The chain's CDR3 is CATSRDLGLERPFF. In nucleotides, the CDR3 is TGTGCCACCAGCAGAGATCTAGGCCTGGAGCGACCGTTCTTC.

This rearrangement joins TRBV24-1 to TRBJ2-3, with TRBD2 identical over 9 bases. V shed 5 bases, J shed 4 bases, and the junction held 6 bases outside the gene matches. The CDR3 length is 15 residues. From germline, CDR1 is KGHDR and CDR2 SFDVKD. For the CDR3, the DNA is TGTGCCACCAGTGTTTGGCGGGGGGGATCAGATACGCAGTATTTT. Translation: CATSVWRGGSDTQYF.

This clone came up a few times. CDR3 residues: CASSVSPHGTGDEKLFF. The DNA of the CDR3 is TGTGCCAGCAGCGTTTCCCCCCACGGGACAGGGGACGAAAAACTGTTTTTT. V gene TRBV9 combines with J gene TRBJ1-4, with 10 bases matching TRBD1. V shed 2 bases and J 8 bases; nucleotides not matched to a gene: 12. The CDR3 sequence is 17 residues long. CDR1 is SGDLS, CDR2 YYNGEE, per germline.

This clone showed up just once. This chain connects TRBV11-3 to TRBJ2-3; D is ambiguous. Germline V gene sequence: CDR1 SGHNT, CDR2 YENEEA. Between the trimmed V and J ends, which lost 3 bases and 3 bases, there was a span of 7 bases. The CDR3 extends over 13 amino acids. The CDR3 region is CASSFYSTDTQYF. The DNA of the CDR3 is TGTGCCAGCAGCTTTTACAGTACAGATACGCAGTATTTT.

This chain links TRBV6-5 with TRBJ1-1; D is undetermined. The CDR3 runs to 14 residues. V was shortened by 5 bases and J by 0 bases, with 10 bases between the two germline ends. Germline CDR1 is MNHEY and CDR2 is SVGAGI. The CDR3 loop is CASSPFSVNTEAFF. In nucleotides, the CDR3 is TGTGCCAGCAGTCCCTTTTCCGTGAACACTGAAGCTTTCTTT.

The chain recombines TRBV12-3 or TRBV12-4 with TRBJ2-7; D is unresolved. The CDR3 spans 13 residues. V was shortened by 6 bases and J by 1 base, with 10 bases between the two germline ends. CDR3 nucleotides: TGTGCCAGCAGCCCAGACATTTCCTACGAGCAGTACTTC. Encoded protein: CASSPDISYEQYF.

The chain joins TRBV7-2 to TRBJ1-2, with a tentative D call TRBD1 (5 bases). CDR1 is SGHTA and CDR2 is FQGNSA in the germline V gene. This CDR3 spans 12 amino acids. Trimming shortened V by 3 bases and J by 4 bases, and 6 bases separated the two germline ends. The CDR3 spells CASSFDSYGYTF. DNA of the CDR3: TGTGCCAGCAGCTTTGACAGCTATGGCTACACCTTC.

This clone was seen only a few times. This chain connects TRBV6-5 to TRBJ1-6, with D possibly being TRBD1 (5 bases). Germline-derived CDR1 and CDR2 are MNHEY and SVGAGI. The germline V and J ends were trimmed by 4 bases and 4 bases, with 14 bases remaining between them. The CDR3 has 16 amino acids. The CDR3 DNA reads as TGTGCCAGCAGTTGGACGAGACAGACTTATAATTCACCCCTCCACTTT. It yields the protein CASSWTRQTYNSPLHF.

The chain uses TRBV7-8 and TRBJ1-1, with TRBD1 as a possible D gene (6 bases). Trimming shortened V by 5 bases and J by 10 bases, and 23 bases separated the two germline ends. Germline V gene lookup returns CDR1 SGHVS and CDR2 FQNEAQ. This CDR3 spans 15 amino acids. CDR3 sequence (DNA): TGTGCCAGCAGCCGAACCGCGACAGGATATTACCGAGCTTTCTTT. Its translation: CASSRTATGYYRAFF.